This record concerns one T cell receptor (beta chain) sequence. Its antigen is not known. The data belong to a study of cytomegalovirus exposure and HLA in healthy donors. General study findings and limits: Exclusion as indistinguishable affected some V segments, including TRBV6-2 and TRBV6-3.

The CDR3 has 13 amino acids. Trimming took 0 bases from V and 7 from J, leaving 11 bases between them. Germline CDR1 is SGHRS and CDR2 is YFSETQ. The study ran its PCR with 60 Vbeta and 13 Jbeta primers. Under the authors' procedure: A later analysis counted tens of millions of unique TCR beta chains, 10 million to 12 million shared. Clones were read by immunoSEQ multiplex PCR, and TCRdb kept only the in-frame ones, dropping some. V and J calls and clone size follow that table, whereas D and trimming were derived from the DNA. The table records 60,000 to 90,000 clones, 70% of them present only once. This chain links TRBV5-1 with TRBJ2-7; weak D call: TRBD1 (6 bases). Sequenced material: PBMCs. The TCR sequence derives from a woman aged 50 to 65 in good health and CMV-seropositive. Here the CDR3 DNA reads TGCGCCAGCAGCTTGGTGGGGGCCGGGGAGCAGTACTTC. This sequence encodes CASSLVGAGEQYF.